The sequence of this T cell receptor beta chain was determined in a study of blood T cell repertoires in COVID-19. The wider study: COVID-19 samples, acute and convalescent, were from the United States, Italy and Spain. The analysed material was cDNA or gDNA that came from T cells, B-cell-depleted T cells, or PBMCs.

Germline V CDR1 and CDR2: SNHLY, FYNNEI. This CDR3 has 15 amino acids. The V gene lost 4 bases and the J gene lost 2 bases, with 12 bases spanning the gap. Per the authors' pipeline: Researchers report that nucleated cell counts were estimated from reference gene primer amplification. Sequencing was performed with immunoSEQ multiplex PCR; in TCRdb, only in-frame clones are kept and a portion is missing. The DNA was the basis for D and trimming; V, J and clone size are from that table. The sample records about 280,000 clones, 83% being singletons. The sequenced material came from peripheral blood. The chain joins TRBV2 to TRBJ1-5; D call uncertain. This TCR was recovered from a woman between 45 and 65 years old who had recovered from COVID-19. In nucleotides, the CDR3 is TGTGCCAGCAGTGGGCAGCGCGGGGGCAATCAGCCCCAGCATTTT. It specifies CASSGQRGGNQPQHF.